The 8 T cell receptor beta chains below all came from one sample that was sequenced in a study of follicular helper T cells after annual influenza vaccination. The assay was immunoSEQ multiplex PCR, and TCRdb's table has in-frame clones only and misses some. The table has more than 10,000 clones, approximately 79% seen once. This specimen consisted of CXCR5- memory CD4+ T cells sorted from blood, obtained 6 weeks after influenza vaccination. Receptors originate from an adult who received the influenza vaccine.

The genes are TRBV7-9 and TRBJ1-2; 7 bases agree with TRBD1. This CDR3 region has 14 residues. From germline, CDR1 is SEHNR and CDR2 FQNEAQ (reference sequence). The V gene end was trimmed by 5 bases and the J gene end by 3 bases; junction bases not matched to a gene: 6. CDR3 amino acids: CASSVSQGDYGYTF. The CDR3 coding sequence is TGTGCCAGCAGCGTGAGCCAGGGGGACTATGGCTACACCTTC.

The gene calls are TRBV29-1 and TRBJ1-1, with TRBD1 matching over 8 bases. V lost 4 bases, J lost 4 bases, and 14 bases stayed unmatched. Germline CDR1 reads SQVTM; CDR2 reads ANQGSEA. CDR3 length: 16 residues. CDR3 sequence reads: CSVVRRGLHGLTEAFF. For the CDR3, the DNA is TGCAGCGTTGTCCGCAGGGGGCTTCACGGTCTCACTGAAGCTTTCTTT.

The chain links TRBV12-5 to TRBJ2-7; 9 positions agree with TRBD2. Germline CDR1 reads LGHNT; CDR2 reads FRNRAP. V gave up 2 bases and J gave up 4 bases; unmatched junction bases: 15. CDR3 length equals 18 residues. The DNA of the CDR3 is TGTGCTAGTGGTTTGCCATTTCTGGGTAGCGGGGGATTATACGAGCAGTACTTC. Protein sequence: CASGLPFLGSGGLYEQYF.

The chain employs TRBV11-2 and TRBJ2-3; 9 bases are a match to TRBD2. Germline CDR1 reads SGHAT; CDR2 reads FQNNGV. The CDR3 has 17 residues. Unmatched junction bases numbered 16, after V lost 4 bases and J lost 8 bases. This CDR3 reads CASSSISRGGYDGTQYF. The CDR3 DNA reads TGTGCCAGCAGCTCCATCTCGCGGGGGGGCTATGACGGTACGCAGTATTTT.

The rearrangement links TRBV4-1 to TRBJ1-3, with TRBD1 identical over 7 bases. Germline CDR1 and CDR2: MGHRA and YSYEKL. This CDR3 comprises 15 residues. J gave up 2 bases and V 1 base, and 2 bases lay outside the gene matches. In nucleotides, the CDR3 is TGCGCCAGCAGCCAAGGGGGGACAGCTGGAAACACCATATATTTT. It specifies CASSQGGTAGNTIYF.

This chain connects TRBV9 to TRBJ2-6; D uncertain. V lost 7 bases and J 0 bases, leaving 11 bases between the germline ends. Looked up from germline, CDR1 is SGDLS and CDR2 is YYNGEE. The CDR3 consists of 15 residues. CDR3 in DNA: TGTGCCAGCGGACGGGCGAGCTCTGGGGCCAACGTCCTGACTTTC. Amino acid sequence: CASGRASSGANVLTF. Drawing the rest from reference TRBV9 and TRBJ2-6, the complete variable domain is DSGVTQTPKHLITATGQRVTLRCSPRSGDLSVYWYQQSLDQGLQFLIQYYNGEERAKGNILERFSAQQFPDLHSELNLSSLELGDSALYFCASGRASSGANVLTFGAGSRLTVL.

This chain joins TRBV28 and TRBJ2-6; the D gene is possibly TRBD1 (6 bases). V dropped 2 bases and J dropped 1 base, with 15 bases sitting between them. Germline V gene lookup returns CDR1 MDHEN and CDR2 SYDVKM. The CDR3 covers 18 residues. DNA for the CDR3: TGTGCCAGCAGTTTAAGTGGGGGCTTAGGGTCTGGGGCCAACGTCCTGACTTTC. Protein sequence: CASSLSGGLGSGANVLTF.

The CDR3: CATRDSYTEAFF. The DNA of the CDR3 is TGTGCCACCCGGGACAGCTACACTGAAGCTTTCTTT. This chain connects TRBV2 to TRBJ1-1; 7 bases map to TRBD1. After removal of 10 bases from V and 3 bases from J, the junction contained 5 bases not matched to a gene. The CDR3 covers 12 residues. Germline V lookup: CDR1 SNHLY, CDR2 FYNNEI.